The next 23 T cell receptor beta chains were all read from a single sample in a study of blood T cell repertoires in COVID-19. TCRdb's copy holds only in-frame clones and misses some; the assay was immunoSEQ multiplex PCR. The sample has some 110,000 clones, approximately 90% seen once. Sequencing input: peripheral blood. These TCRs come from a man aged 45-65 years with COVID-19, enrolled during active disease.

V is TRBV19 and J is TRBJ2-2, with 10 bases lining up with TRBD1. The CDR3 is made up of 15 amino acids. The germline V gene has CDR1 LNHDA and CDR2 SQIVND (reference sequence). Trimming at V came to 2 bases and at J to 4 bases, leaving 1 base not matched to a gene. The CDR3 DNA reads as TGTGCCAGTAGTATACGGACAGGGGGCACCGGGGAGCTGTTTTTT. Translating gives CASSIRTGGTGELFF.

This chain joins TRBV5-1 and TRBJ2-7; 7 bases are a match to TRBD1. V shed 3 bases and J 5 bases; nucleotides not matched to a gene: 20. In germline, CDR1 is SGHRS, CDR2 YFSETQ. The CDR3 runs 18 residues. The CDR3 loop is CASSYTSPGTVGADEQYF. The CDR3 DNA reads as TGCGCCAGCAGCTACACCTCTCCCGGGACAGTAGGCGCGGACGAGCAGTACTTC.

This clone has a count of ten or more. This sequence joins TRBV9 and TRBJ2-5; tentatively, D is TRBD2 (6 bases). V shed 0 bases and J shed 1 base, with 10 bases lying between them. This CDR3 comprises 15 residues. Germline CDR1 is SGDLS and CDR2 is YYNGEE. The CDR3 loop is CASSVGGGTQETQYF. CDR3 coding DNA: TGTGCCAGCAGCGTAGGTGGGGGGACCCAAGAGACCCAGTACTTC.

The rearrangement joins TRBV6-5 to TRBJ2-2; D is perhaps TRBD2 (7 bases). The CDR3 is 15 residues long. Germline-derived CDR1 and CDR2 are MNHEY and SVGAGI. V dropped 9 bases and J dropped 1 base, with 15 bases sitting between them. CDR3 bases: TGTGCCAGTAGCAGGGAGGGGGGGAACACCGGGGAGCTGTTTTTT. This codes for CASSREGGNTGELFF.

V gene TRBV5-1 combines with J gene TRBJ2-1; D remains ambiguous. Germline V gene sequence: CDR1 SGHRS, CDR2 YFSETQ. The V and J ends lost 1 base and 7 bases respectively, with 15 bases between them. The CDR3 has 15 amino acids. The CDR3 spells CASSLLPERRNEQFF. The CDR3 DNA reads TGCGCCAGCAGCTTGCTGCCGGAGAGACGGAATGAGCAGTTCTTC.

The chain is built from TRBV5-1 and TRBJ1-1, with a weak D call TRBD1 (6 bases). Germline-derived CDR1 and CDR2 are SGHRS and YFSETQ. CDR3 length equals 14 residues. V gave up 8 bases and J gave up 4 bases, with 18 bases separating them. The CDR3 loop reads CASKRQETTTEAFF. CDR3 sequence (DNA): TGCGCCAGTAAACGACAGGAGACGACCACTGAAGCTTTCTTT. The variable domain in full, with the rest retrieved from reference TRBV5-1 and TRBJ1-1, is KAGVTQTPRYLIKTRGQQVTLSCSPISGHRSVSWYQQTPGQGLQFLFEYFSETQRNKGNFPGRFSGRQFSNSRSEMNVSTLELGDSALYLCASKRQETTTEAFFGQGTRLTVV.

This clone was observed a single time. J is TRBJ2-2 and V is TRBV11-2; 9 nucleotides align to TRBD1. CDR3 length: 15 residues. Trimming cost V 3 bases and J 5 bases; bases outside gene matches: 4. Germline V gives CDR1 SGHAT, CDR2 FQNNGV. The CDR3 is CASSFTGTGTGELFF. DNA of the CDR3: TGTGCCAGCAGCTTTACCGGGACAGGGACCGGGGAGCTGTTTTTT.

The chain joins TRBV24-1 to TRBJ1-4, with D uncertain. The CDR3 has 13 residues. The V gene lost 5 bases and the J gene lost 8 bases, with 11 bases spanning the gap. CDR1 and CDR2 (germline): KGHDR, SFDVKD. The CDR3 region has the DNA TGTGCCACCAGTGCCGGAGAAGGAGAAAAACTGTTTTTT. It translates to CATSAGEGEKLFF.

About this clone: Its ends do not fully match the called genes, so a read error is possible. The chain links TRBV2 to TRBJ2-3; TRBD1 agrees at 8 bases. Germline CDR1 is SNHLY and CDR2 is FYNNEI. The CDR3 is made up of 11 amino acids. The CDR3 reads CASRGTGTQYF. Here the CDR3 DNA reads TGTGCCAGCAGGGGGACAGGTACGCAGTATTTT.

This sequence joins TRBV5-4 and TRBJ1-1; D is perhaps TRBD1 (5 bases). Germline V gives CDR1 SGHNT, CDR2 YYREEE (reference sequence). V lost 5 bases to trimming and J lost 1 base, with 15 bases between them. The CDR3 runs 15 residues. The CDR3 spells CASRSGTDKNTEAFF. The CDR3 coding sequence is TGTGCCAGCAGGAGTGGGACTGACAAGAACACTGAAGCTTTCTTT.

V gene TRBV6-5 combines with J gene TRBJ2-7; TRBD2 matches 9 bases. With 8 bases clipped from V and 4 bases from J, the junction kept 12 bases outside the gene matches. The CDR3 runs 15 residues. Germline V gives CDR1 MNHEY, CDR2 SVGAGI. The CDR3 region is CASSEGLALYYEQYV. CDR3 in DNA: TGTGCCAGCTCCGAAGGACTAGCGCTGTATTACGAGCAGTACGTC.

This sequence joins TRBV2 and TRBJ2-7; 8 bases map to TRBD1. The CDR3 runs to 15 residues. CDR1 and CDR2 from the germline V gene are SNHLY and FYNNEI. The V gene end was trimmed by 6 bases and the J gene end by 7 bases; junction bases not matched to a gene: 14. The CDR3, as DNA: TGTGCCAGCAGCCCGGGACAGGCATACTATGGAGAGCAGTACGTC. Translation gives CASSPGQAYYGEQYV.

The CDR3 reads CASSVAGTSLPSSYEQYV. CDR3 bases: TGTGCCAGCAGCGTAGCGGGGACTAGCCTTCCGAGCTCCTACGAGCAGTACGTC. The chain carries TRBV9 and TRBJ2-7; 9 bases are a match to TRBD2. With 0 bases clipped from V and 0 bases from J, the junction kept 10 bases outside the gene matches. Germline V gene data show CDR1 as SGDLS and CDR2 as YYNGEE. The CDR3 sequence is 18 residues long.

This clone was seen a few times. V and J are TRBV4-1 and TRBJ2-7; TRBD1 aligns across 7 bases. V trimming: 4 bases; J trimming: 6 bases; junction bases outside the gene matches: 3. The V gene's germline CDR1 is MGHRA and CDR2 YSYEKL. This CDR3 spans 12 amino acids. CDR3 protein: CASSRTGVEQYF. The CDR3 DNA reads TGCGCCAGCAGCCGCACAGGGGTCGAGCAGTACTTC.

This chain joins TRBV6-5 and TRBJ1-2, with D possibly TRBD1 on 5 matching bases. The length of the CDR3 is 15 residues. The germline gives CDR1 MNHEY, CDR2 SVGAGI. Trimming took off 6 bases at V and 3 bases at J, with 17 bases between the two ends. The CDR3 DNA follows: TGTGCCAGCAGCAGGACCAGGGAAGGATACTATGGCTACACCTTC. It is translated as CASSRTREGYYGYTF.

J is TRBJ2-2 and V is TRBV5-4; 11 bases match TRBD2. Germline CDR1 SGHNT, CDR2 YYREEE (reference sequence). V lost 3 bases, J lost 6 bases, and 4 bases stayed unmatched. CDR3 length: 15 residues. The CDR3 reads CASSSGLAVPGELFF. CDR3 sequence (DNA): TGTGCCAGCAGCTCGGGACTAGCGGTGCCCGGGGAGCTGTTTTTT.

The CDR3 is CASSLSGTGRSTNEKLFF. CDR3 bases: TGTGCCAGCAGTTTATCGGGGACAGGGCGATCAACTAATGAAAAACTGTTTTTT. The rearrangement uses TRBV27 and TRBJ1-4; 9 bases agree with TRBD1. Germline CDR1 and CDR2: MNHEY and SMNVEV (reference sequence). This CDR3 is 18 amino acids long. V lost 0 bases, J lost 0 bases, and 5 bases stayed unmatched.

The chain couples TRBV19 to TRBJ2-2; 11 bases align to TRBD2. This CDR3 contains 17 residues. The germline CDR1 and CDR2 sequences are LNHDA and SQIVND (reference sequence). V gave up 6 bases and J gave up 0 bases; unmatched junction bases: 6. The chain's CDR3 is CASSLPGLAANTGELFF. The CDR3 DNA reads as TGTGCCAGTAGCTTACCGGGACTAGCGGCGAACACCGGGGAGCTGTTTTTT.

This chain connects TRBV6-5 to TRBJ2-7; 8 nucleotides line up with TRBD1. V shed 5 bases, J shed 6 bases, and the junction held 9 bases outside the gene matches. CDR3 length: 14 residues. CDR1 is MNHEY and CDR2 is SVGAGI in the germline V gene. CDR3 sequence reads: CASSMDRVVIEQYV. DNA of the CDR3: TGTGCCAGCAGTATGGACAGGGTAGTAATCGAGCAGTACGTC.

V gene TRBV5-1 combines with J gene TRBJ2-4; D is unclear. Per germline, CDR1 SGHRS and CDR2 YFSETQ. The V and J ends lost 0 bases and 0 bases respectively, with 10 bases between them. The CDR3 is 16 amino acids. In DNA form, the CDR3 reads TGCGCCAGCAGCTTGGTCAGGATTCTAGCCAAAAACATTCAGTACTTC. Translation gives CASSLVRILAKNIQYF.

CDR3 residues: CASSSGSGYGTEAFF. The CDR3 nucleotides are TGTGCCAGCAGCTCGGGGTCGGGGTATGGCACTGAAGCTTTCTTT. V gene TRBV7-8 combines with J gene TRBJ1-1; no definite D call. The CDR3 runs 15 residues. Germline V lookup: CDR1 SGHVS, CDR2 FQNEAQ. V was shortened by 4 bases and J by 4 bases, with 16 bases between the two germline ends.

The sample holds a few counts of this clone. The chain joins TRBV20-1 to TRBJ1-4, with a possible D match to TRBD1 (5 bases). Germline values: CDR1 DFQATT, CDR2 SNEGSKA (reference sequence). Deletions cut 6 bases from V and 11 bases from J, with 13 bases between. The CDR3 loop spans 11 amino acids. The CDR3 bases are TGCAGTGCCCCCAGGGCCCCGAAACTGTTTTTT. The encoded protein is CSAPRAPKLFF.

The chain recombines TRBV5-6 with TRBJ1-2; D possibly corresponds to TRBD1 (6 bases). This CDR3 is built from 12 residues. Trimming cost V 6 bases and J 9 bases, with 15 bases left between them. Germline assignment: CDR1 SGHDT and CDR2 YYEEEE. The CDR3 is CASTEGVRSYTF. The CDR3 DNA is TGTGCCAGCACCGAGGGGGTCAGGAGCTACACCTTC.